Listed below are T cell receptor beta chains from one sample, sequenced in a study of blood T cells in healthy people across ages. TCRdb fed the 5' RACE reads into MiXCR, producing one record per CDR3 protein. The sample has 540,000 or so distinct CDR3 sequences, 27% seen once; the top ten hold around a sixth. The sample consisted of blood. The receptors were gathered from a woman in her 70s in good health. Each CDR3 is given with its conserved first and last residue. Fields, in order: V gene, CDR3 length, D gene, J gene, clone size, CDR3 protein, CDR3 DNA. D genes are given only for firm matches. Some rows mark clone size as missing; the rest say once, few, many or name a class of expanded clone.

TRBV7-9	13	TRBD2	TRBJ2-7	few	CASSLGEGYEQYF	TGTGCCAGCAGCTTAGGGGAGGGGTACGAGCAGTACTTC
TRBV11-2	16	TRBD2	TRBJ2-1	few	CASSSGLAGGPVEQFF	TGTGCCAGCAGCTCGGGACTAGCGGGGGGGCCTGTTGAGCAGTTCTTC
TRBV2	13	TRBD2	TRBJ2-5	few	CASGRLARETQYF	TGTGCCAGCGGCCGACTAGCAAGGGAGACCCAGTACTTC
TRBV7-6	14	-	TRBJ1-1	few	CASSLRSGDTEAFF	TGTGCCAGCAGCCTACGATCGGGGGACACTGAAGCTTTCTTT
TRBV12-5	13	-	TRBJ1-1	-	CASGPDLNTEAFF	TGTGCTAGTGGTCCCGACCTGAACACTGAAGCTTTCTTT
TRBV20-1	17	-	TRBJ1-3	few	CSALGQELLSSGNTIYF	TGCAGTGCTCTTGGGCAGGAATTACTAAGCTCTGGAAACACCATATATTTT
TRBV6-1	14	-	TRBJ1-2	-	CASTRTVINYGYTF	TGTGCCAGCACGCGGACAGTAATTAACTATGGCTACACCTTC
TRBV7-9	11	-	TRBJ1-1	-	CASSLEPEAFF	TGTGCCAGCAGCCTCGAGCCTGAAGCTTTCTTT
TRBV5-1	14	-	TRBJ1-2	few	CASSQPRDAGGYTF	TGCGCCAGCAGCCAACCCCGGGACGCTGGTGGCTACACCTTC
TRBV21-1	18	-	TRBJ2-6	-	CASPPRGSLGTGANVLTF	TGTGCCAGCCCCCCAAGGGGATCTTTGGGGACTGGGGCCAACGTCCTGACTTTC
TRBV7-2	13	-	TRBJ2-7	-	CASSLFSGNEQYF	TGTGCCAGCAGCTTGTTTTCGGGGAACGAGCAGTACTTC
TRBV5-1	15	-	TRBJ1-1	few	CASSSSGPRRTEAFF	TGCGCCAGCAGCTCTTCAGGGCCCCGAAGGACTGAAGCTTTCTTT
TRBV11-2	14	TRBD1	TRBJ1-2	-	CASSLTPGQDGYTF	TGTGCCAGCAGCTTAACGCCGGGACAGGACGGCTACACCTTC
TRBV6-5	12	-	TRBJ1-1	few	CASNNRGTEAFF	TGTGCCAGCAACAACCGGGGGACTGAAGCTTTCTTT
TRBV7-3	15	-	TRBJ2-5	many	CASSLSGVGGETQYF	TGTGCCAGCAGCTTAAGCGGCGTCGGTGGAGAGACCCAGTACTTC
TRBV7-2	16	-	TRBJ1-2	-	CASSPATGYSSYGYTF	TGTGCCAGCAGCCCAGCTACAGGGTATAGTAGCTATGGCTACACCTTC
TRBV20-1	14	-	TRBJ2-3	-	CSASLQASTDTQYF	TGCAGTGCTAGCTTACAGGCTAGCACAGATACGCAGTATTTT
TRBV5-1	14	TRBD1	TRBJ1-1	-	CASSIGQGFDEAFF	TGCGCCAGCAGCATAGGACAGGGCTTTGATGAAGCTTTCTTT
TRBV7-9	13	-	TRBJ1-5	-	CANSFGGNQPQHF	TGTGCCAACAGCTTCGGGGGCAATCAGCCCCAGCATTTT
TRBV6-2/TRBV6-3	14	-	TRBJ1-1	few	CASSPPLVASEAFF	TGTGCCAGCAGTCCTCCATTGGTTGCCTCCGAAGCTTTCTTT
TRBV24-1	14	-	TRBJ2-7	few	CATTPDRLSYEQYF	TGTGCCACCACACCCGACAGACTCTCCTACGAGCAGTACTTC
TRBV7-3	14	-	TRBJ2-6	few	CASSLRNGANVLTF	TGTGCCAGCAGCCTAAGGAATGGGGCCAACGTCCTGACTTTC
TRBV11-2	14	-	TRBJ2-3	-	CASSLAPALDTQYF	TGTGCCAGCAGCTTAGCACCTGCTTTAGATACGCAGTATTTT